This is a list of T cell receptor beta chains from one sample in a study of CD8 T cells in Susac syndrome. TCRdb independently ran MiXCR on the immunoSEQ multiplex PCR reads; one entry per CDR3 protein. The table has approximately 180,000 distinct CDR3 sequences, roughly 95% seen once. The sample consisted of CD4+ T cells from PBMCs. These receptors originate from a human donor with multiple sclerosis. Each CDR3 is given with its conserved first and last residue. Clone size is stated in some rows and not others, as once, few, many or a class when expanded.

v_call: TRBV3-1; clone_size: .; j_call: TRBJ2-5; cdr3_aa: CASKPTGTETQYF
v_call: TRBV5-6; clone_size: once; j_call: TRBJ1-1; cdr3_aa: CASSLVEGFMDTEAFF
v_call: TRBV19; clone_size: .; j_call: TRBJ1-6; cdr3_aa: CASSIGTGVNSPLHF
v_call: TRBV30; clone_size: .; j_call: TRBJ1-1; cdr3_aa: CAWIHPTGTGEAFF
v_call: TRBV3-1; clone_size: .; j_call: TRBJ2-5; cdr3_aa: CASSQQSQKETQYF
v_call: TRBV3-1; clone_size: .; j_call: TRBJ1-1; cdr3_aa: CASSHQGMNTEAFF
v_call: TRBV11-1; clone_size: .; j_call: TRBJ1-5; cdr3_aa: CASSLESGGPQHF
v_call: TRBV20-1; clone_size: .; j_call: TRBJ2-3; cdr3_aa: CSASDRVGGDTQYF
v_call: TRBV5-5; clone_size: .; j_call: TRBJ2-2; cdr3_aa: CASSSPGLAVGELFF
v_call: TRBV9; clone_size: .; j_call: TRBJ1-3; cdr3_aa: CASSVGQDRFSGNTIYF
v_call: TRBV30; clone_size: .; j_call: TRBJ1-6; cdr3_aa: CAWSLKGQFNSPLHF
v_call: TRBV30; clone_size: .; j_call: TRBJ1-2; cdr3_aa: CACIRQGGPLGYTF
v_call: TRBV20-1; clone_size: .; j_call: TRBJ1-2; cdr3_aa: CSASVGTGRDYGYTF
v_call: TRBV4-3; clone_size: .; j_call: TRBJ2-7; cdr3_aa: CASSQETSYEQYF
v_call: TRBV5-1; clone_size: .; j_call: TRBJ2-7; cdr3_aa: CASSPQGWDEQYF
v_call: TRBV6-6; clone_size: .; j_call: TRBJ1-3; cdr3_aa: CASSTHRDTIYF
v_call: TRBV5-1; clone_size: once; j_call: TRBJ1-1; cdr3_aa: CASSTGQVGNTEAFF
v_call: TRBV15; clone_size: .; j_call: TRBJ2-5; cdr3_aa: CATSREGLYQETQYF
v_call: TRBV13; clone_size: .; j_call: TRBJ2-3; cdr3_aa: CASSLSRDRQYF
v_call: TRBV5-4; clone_size: .; j_call: TRBJ2-5; cdr3_aa: CASSLGSGRETQYF